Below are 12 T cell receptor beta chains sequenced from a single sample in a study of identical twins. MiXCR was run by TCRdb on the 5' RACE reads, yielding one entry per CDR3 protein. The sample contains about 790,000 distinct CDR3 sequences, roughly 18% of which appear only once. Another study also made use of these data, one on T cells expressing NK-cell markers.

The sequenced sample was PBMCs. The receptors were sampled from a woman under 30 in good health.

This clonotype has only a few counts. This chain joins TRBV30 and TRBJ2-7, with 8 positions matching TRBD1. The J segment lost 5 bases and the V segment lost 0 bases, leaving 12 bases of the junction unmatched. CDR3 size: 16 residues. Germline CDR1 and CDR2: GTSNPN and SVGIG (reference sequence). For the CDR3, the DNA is TGTGCCTGGAGTGTCGCGATACAGGGGGAGAACCACGAGCAGTACTTC. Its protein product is CAWSVAIQGENHEQYF. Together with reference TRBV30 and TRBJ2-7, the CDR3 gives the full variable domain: SQTIHQWPATLVQPVGSPLSLECTVEGTSNPNLYWYRQAAGRGLQLLFYSVGIGQISSEVPQNLSASRPQDRQFILSSKKLLLSDSGFYLCAWSVAIQGENHEQYFGPGTRLTVT.

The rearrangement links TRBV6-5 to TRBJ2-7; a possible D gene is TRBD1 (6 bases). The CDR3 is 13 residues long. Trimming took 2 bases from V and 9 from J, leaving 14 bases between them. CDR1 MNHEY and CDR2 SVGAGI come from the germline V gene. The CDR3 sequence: CASSYPGTSRQYF. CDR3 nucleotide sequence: TGTGCCAGCAGTTACCCCGGGACATCTAGGCAGTACTTC.

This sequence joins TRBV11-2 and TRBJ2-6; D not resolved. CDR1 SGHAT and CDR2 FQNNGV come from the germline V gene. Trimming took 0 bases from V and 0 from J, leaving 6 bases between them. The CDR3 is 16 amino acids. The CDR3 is CASSLDGRSGANVLTF. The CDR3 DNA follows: TGTGCCAGCAGCTTAGATGGCCGCTCTGGGGCCAACGTCCTGACTTTC.

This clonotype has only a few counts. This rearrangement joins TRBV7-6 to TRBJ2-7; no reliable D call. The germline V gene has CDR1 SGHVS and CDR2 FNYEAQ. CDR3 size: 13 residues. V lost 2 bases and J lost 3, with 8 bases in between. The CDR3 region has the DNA TGTGCCAGCAGCTTATCACCGCTCTACGAGCAGTACTTC. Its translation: CASSLSPLYEQYF.

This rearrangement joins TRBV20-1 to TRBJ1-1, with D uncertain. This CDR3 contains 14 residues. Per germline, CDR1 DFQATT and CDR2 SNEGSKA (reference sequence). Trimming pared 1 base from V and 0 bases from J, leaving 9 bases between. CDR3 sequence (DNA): TGCAGTGCTAGAGTCCCAGGCATGAACACTGAAGCTTTCTTT. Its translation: CSARVPGMNTEAFF.

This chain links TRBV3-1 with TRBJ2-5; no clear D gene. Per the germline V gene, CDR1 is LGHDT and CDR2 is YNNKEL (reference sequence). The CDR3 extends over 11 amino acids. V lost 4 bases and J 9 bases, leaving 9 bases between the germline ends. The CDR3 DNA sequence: TGTGCCAGCAGCCTAGCCGAGTCCCAGTACTTC. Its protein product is CASSLAESQYF.

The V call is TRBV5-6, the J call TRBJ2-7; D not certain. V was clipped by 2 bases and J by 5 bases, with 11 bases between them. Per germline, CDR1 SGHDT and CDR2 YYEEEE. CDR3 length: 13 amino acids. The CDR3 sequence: CASSFGPHHEQYF. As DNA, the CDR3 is TGTGCCAGCAGCTTTGGGCCACATCACGAGCAGTACTTC.

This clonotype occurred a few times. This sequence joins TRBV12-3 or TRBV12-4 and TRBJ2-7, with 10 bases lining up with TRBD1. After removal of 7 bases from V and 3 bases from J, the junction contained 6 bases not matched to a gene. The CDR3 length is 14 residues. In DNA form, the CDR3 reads TGTGCCAGCACCGACGGGACAGGGGACTACGAGCAGTACTTC. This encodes CASTDGTGDYEQYF.

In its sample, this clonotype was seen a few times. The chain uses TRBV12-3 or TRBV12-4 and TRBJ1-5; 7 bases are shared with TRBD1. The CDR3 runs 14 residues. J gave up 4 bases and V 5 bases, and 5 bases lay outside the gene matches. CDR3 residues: CASSRGQKNQPQHF. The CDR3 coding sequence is TGTGCCAGCAGTCGGGGACAGAAAAATCAGCCCCAGCATTTT.

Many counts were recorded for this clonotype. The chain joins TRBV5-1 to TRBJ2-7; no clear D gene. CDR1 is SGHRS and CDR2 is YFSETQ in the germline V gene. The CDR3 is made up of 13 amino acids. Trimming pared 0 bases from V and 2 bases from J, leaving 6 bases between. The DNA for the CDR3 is TGCGCCAGCAGCTTGGGTAGGACCTACGAGCAGTACTTC. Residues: CASSLGRTYEQYF.

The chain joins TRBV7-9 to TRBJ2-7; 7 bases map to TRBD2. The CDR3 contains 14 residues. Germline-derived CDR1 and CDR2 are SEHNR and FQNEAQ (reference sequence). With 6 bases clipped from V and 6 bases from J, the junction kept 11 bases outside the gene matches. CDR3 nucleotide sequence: TGTGCCAGCAGTCAAACCCGGGAGGCTAGCGAGCAGTACTTC. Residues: CASSQTREASEQYF.

The CDR3 loop is CASSFPNRGRPPLHF. The CDR3 DNA sequence: TGTGCCAGCAGTTTCCCAAACAGGGGAAGGCCACCCCTCCACTTT. The chain joins TRBV28 to TRBJ1-6; 7 bases agree with TRBD1. The CDR3 sequence is 15 residues long. J lost 11 bases, V lost 3 bases, and 10 bases had no gene match. Germline V lookup: CDR1 MDHEN, CDR2 SYDVKM. Looking up the rest from reference TRBV28 and TRBJ1-6 gives the full variable domain: DVKVTQSSRYLVKRTGEKVFLECVQDMDHENMFWYRQDPGLGLRLIYFSYDVKMKEKGDIPEGYSVSREKKERFSLILESASTNQTSMYLCASSFPNRGRPPLHFGNGTRLTVT.